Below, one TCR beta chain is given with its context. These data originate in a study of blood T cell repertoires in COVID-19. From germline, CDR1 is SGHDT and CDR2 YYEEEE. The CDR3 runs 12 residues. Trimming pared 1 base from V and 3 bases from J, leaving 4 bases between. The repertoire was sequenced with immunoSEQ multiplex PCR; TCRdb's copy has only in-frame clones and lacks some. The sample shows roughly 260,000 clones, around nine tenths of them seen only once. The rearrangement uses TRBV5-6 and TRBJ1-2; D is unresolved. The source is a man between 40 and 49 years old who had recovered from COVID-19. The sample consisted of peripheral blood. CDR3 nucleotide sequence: TGTGCCAGCAGCTTGCGGGACTATGGCTACACCTTC. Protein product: CASSLRDYGYTF.